This TCR beta chain was captured in a study of a mutant IDH1 vaccine in newly diagnosed glioma. V was pared by 3 bases and J by 5 bases, with 5 bases of the junction left unmatched. CDR1 and CDR2 from the germline V gene are SGHNT and YYREEE (reference sequence). This CDR3 has 14 residues. Documented time point: week 23, last vaccination. All doses held 300 ug of mutant IDH1 20-mer peptide, with topical imiquimod. TCRdb's table, derived via immunoSEQ multiplex PCR, lists solely in-frame clones and lacks some. The top ten clones hold more than 4.5% of a sample with tens of thousands of clones, about three quarters of them seen once. Comments on this clone: The antigen remains undetermined.

This clonotype was obtained from a man in his fifties with glioma. Material: PBMCs, obtained from a glioma patient whose treatment included an IDH1 peptide vaccine. This chain uses TRBV5-4 with TRBJ1-2; 9 nucleotides agree with TRBD1. CDR3 sequence: CASSWETGGYGYTF. As DNA, the CDR3 is TGTGCCAGCAGCTGGGAGACAGGGGGGTATGGCTACACCTTC.